This entry lists 5 T cell receptor beta chains sequenced from one sample in a study of CD8 T cells in Susac syndrome. When the RNA was reverse transcribed, random hexamers were used with an input of about 0.45 to 1 ug. TCRdb recomputed calls from the immunoSEQ multiplex PCR reads with MiXCR, one row per CDR3 protein. The repertoire includes about 200,000 distinct CDR3 sequences, approximately 90% of them detected once, and around 0.14% sits in the top ten. Sequencing was done on a sample of CD8+ T cells from PBMCs. The receptors stem from a human donor with multiple sclerosis.

This clonotype was seen once. This chain joins TRBV7-8 and TRBJ1-1; D unresolved. Trimming stripped 0 bases from V and 4 bases from J, with 9 bases between. The CDR3 sequence is 14 residues long. Germline values: CDR1 SGHVS, CDR2 FQNEAQ. The CDR3 sequence: CASSLAPWGTEAFF. DNA of the CDR3: TGTGCCAGCAGCTTAGCCCCGTGGGGCACTGAAGCTTTCTTT. Variable domain in full (rest from reference TRBV7-8 and TRBJ1-1): GAGVSQSPRYKVAKRGQDVALRCDPISGHVSLFWYQQALGQGPEFLTYFQNEAQLDKSGLPSDRFFAERPEGSVSTLKIQRTQQEDSAVYLCASSLAPWGTEAFFGQGTRLTVV.

This chain joins TRBV10-3 and TRBJ1-4, with 7 positions matching TRBD1. J gave up 8 bases and V 7 bases, and 10 bases lay outside the gene matches. The CDR3 has 14 amino acids. CDR1 ENHRY and CDR2 SYGVKD come from the germline V gene. The CDR3 here is CAITDPGGGEKLFF. The DNA of the CDR3 is TGTGCCATCACCGACCCAGGGGGTGGGGAAAAACTGTTTTTT.

The chain links TRBV15 to TRBJ2-7; TRBD1 agrees at 7 bases. V was pared by 0 bases and J by 6 bases, with 5 bases of the junction left unmatched. The CDR3 contains 14 residues. CDR1 LNHNV and CDR2 YYDKDF come from the germline V gene (reference sequence). CDR3 DNA: TGTGCCACCAGCAGAGATCAGAGGGGGCGCGAGCAGTACTTC. This sequence encodes CATSRDQRGREQYF.

J is TRBJ2-7 and V is TRBV4-1; no definite D call. CDR1 is MGHRA, CDR2 YSYEKL, per germline. CDR3 size: 12 residues. Trimming took off 3 bases at V and 5 bases at J, with 8 bases between the two ends. CDR3 protein: CASSHLGDEQYF. In DNA, the CDR3 is TGCGCCAGCAGCCACCTAGGTGACGAGCAGTACTTC.

The chain recombines TRBV20-1 with TRBJ2-3; D is possibly TRBD1 or TRBD2 (5 bases each). CDR3 length equals 16 residues. From germline, CDR1 is DFQATT and CDR2 SNEGSKA (reference sequence). V dropped 3 bases and J dropped 3 bases, with 19 bases sitting between them. CDR3 in DNA: TGCAGTGCTAGCGGGGACCCTTATCGTGGAACAGATACGCAGTATTTT. This encodes CSASGDPYRGTDTQYF.